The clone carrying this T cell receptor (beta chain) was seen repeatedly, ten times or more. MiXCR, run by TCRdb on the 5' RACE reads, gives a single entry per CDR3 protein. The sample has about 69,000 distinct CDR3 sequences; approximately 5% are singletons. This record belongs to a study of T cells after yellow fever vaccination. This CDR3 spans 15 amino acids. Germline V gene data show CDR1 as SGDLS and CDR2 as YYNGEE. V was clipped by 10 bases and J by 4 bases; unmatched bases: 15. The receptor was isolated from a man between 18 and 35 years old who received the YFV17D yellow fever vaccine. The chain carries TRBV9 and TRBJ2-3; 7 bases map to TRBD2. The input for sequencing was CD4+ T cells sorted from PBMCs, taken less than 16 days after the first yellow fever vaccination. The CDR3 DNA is TGTGCCTCCAAGGAAACGGGGGGTGGGCCAGATACGCAGTATTTT. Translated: CASKETGGGPDTQYF. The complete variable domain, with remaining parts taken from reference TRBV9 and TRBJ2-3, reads DSGVTQTPKHLITATGQRVTLRCSPRSGDLSVYWYQQSLDQGLQFLIQYYNGEERAKGNILERFSAQQFPDLHSELNLSSLELGDSALYFCASKETGGGPDTQYFGPGTRLTVL.